The 15 T cell receptor beta chains below come from one sample, sequenced in a study of shared clonotypes between healthy human individuals. The protocol was immunoSEQ multiplex PCR, while the TCRdb copy is restricted to in-frame clones and leaves out a portion. The data contain about 490,000 clones, around 80% of them seen just once; the ten biggest clones take up about 12%. Sequences were obtained from PBMCs. All receptors derive from a woman in her thirties or forties in good health. Some clones in this sample may be carry-over from other donors' samples.

The V and J genes are TRBV28 and TRBJ2-7; no clear D gene. The V gene lost 8 bases and the J gene lost 3 bases, with 14 bases spanning the gap. The CDR3 runs to 13 residues. Germline-derived CDR1 and CDR2 are MDHEN and SYDVKM. This CDR3 reads CASLSGGYYEQYF. CDR3 nucleotide sequence: TGTGCCAGCCTGTCCGGCGGATACTACGAGCAGTACTTC.

This clone was counted once. The V gene is TRBV6-5, the J gene TRBJ2-1, with unresolved D. Germline V lookup: CDR1 MNHEY, CDR2 SVGAGI. The CDR3 has 11 residues. V gave up 2 bases and J gave up 10 bases, with 6 bases separating them. The DNA of the CDR3 is TGTGCCAGCAGTTACGCGGAAGAGCAGTTCTTC. It specifies CASSYAEEQFF.

This chain connects TRBV28 to TRBJ2-3; possibly TRBD2 for D (5 bases). The germline V gene encodes CDR1 MDHEN and CDR2 SYDVKM. The CDR3 contains 14 residues. The germline V and J ends were trimmed by 4 bases and 0 bases, with 8 bases remaining between them. CDR3 loop: CASSYGLSTDTQYF. CDR3 DNA: TGTGCCAGCAGTTACGGACTTAGCACAGATACGCAGTATTTT.

The CDR3 nucleotides read TGCAGTGCTGGAAGCATTGAGCAGTTCTTC. Its translation is CSAGSIEQFF. This rearrangement joins TRBV20-1 to TRBJ2-1; D unclear. This CDR3 is 10 amino acids long. V lost 5 bases to trimming and J lost 9 bases, with 8 bases between them. Germline lookup yields CDR1 DFQATT and CDR2 SNEGSKA (reference sequence).

This chain links TRBV7-2 with TRBJ2-3; 7 nucleotides agree with TRBD1. Germline V CDR1 and CDR2: SGHTA, FQGNSA. This CDR3 comprises 15 residues. The V and J ends lost 1 base and 2 bases, in that order; junction bases with no gene match: 3. The CDR3: CASSLVGQVTDTQYF. The CDR3 DNA reads TGTGCCAGCAGCTTAGTAGGACAGGTCACAGATACGCAGTATTTT.

The gene calls are TRBV29-1 and TRBJ2-2, with TRBD1 identical over 11 bases. Germline V gene data show CDR1 as SQVTM and CDR2 as ANQGSEA. The CDR3 has 15 residues. V shed 4 bases, J shed 6 bases, and the junction held 7 bases outside the gene matches. The CDR3 loop is CSVGAGTGGSGELFF. The CDR3 DNA sequence: TGCAGCGTTGGGGCCGGGACAGGGGGTTCCGGGGAGCTGTTTTTT.

This clone was detected only once. J is TRBJ2-5 and V is TRBV30; possibly TRBD1 or TRBD2 for D (5 bases each). CDR1 and CDR2 (germline): GTSNPN, SVGIG (reference sequence). The CDR3 consists of 16 residues. V shed 4 bases and J shed 11 bases, with 29 bases lying between them. The CDR3, as DNA: TGTGCCTGGATCCAATCCGGGACGGGCATCTTGGGAGAGCAGTACTTC. This encodes CAWIQSGTGILGEQYF.

The chain carries TRBV19 and TRBJ1-3; D is unclear. This CDR3 region has 14 residues. Trimming took 5 bases from V and 1 from J, leaving 9 bases between them. Germline-derived CDR1 and CDR2 are LNHDA and SQIVND (reference sequence). CDR3 protein: CASSPQRSGNTIYF. CDR3 sequence (DNA): TGTGCCAGTAGTCCCCAGCGTTCTGGAAACACCATATATTTT.

The V call is TRBV10-3, the J call TRBJ1-5, with 8 bases identical to TRBD1. This CDR3 is built from 15 residues. J gave up 6 bases and V 3 bases, and 7 bases lay outside the gene matches. Germline values: CDR1 ENHRY, CDR2 SYGVKD. CDR3 loop: CAISESGQGSQPQHF. The CDR3 nucleotides read TGTGCCATCAGTGAAAGCGGACAGGGTTCTCAGCCCCAGCATTTT.

The chain is built from TRBV4-3 and TRBJ1-3, with D hard to call. The germline gives CDR1 LGHNA, CDR2 YSLEER. CDR3 length: 17 amino acids. Trimming removed 0 bases from V and 0 bases from J, with 12 bases in between. CDR3 bases: TGCGCCAGCAGCCAAGATCACGCCCAAAACTCTGGAAACACCATATATTTT. It codes for CASSQDHAQNSGNTIYF.

The J gene is TRBJ2-3, the V gene TRBV5-6; D possibly corresponds to TRBD1 (7 bases). The CDR3 runs 15 residues. The ends were cut back, 4 bases at V and 0 bases at J, with 12 bases in the middle. Germline CDR1 is SGHDT and CDR2 is YYEEEE. CDR3 DNA sequence: TGTGCCAGCAGCCTCAGGGGGACTAGCACAGATACGCAGTATTTT. Its translation: CASSLRGTSTDTQYF.

The chain employs TRBV6-5 and TRBJ2-1; TRBD2 matches 10 bases. The CDR3 sequence is 16 residues long. V lost 0 bases and J lost 6; bases outside the gene matches: 5. Germline lookup yields CDR1 MNHEY and CDR2 SVGAGI. The CDR3 sequence is CASSYSRTSGGNEQFF. The CDR3 nucleotides read TGTGCCAGCAGTTACTCTCGGACTAGCGGTGGCAATGAGCAGTTCTTC.

This clone turned up a few times. Distinct nucleotide sequences in the sample also encode this CDR3. The genes are TRBV2 and TRBJ2-3; 10 nucleotides match TRBD2. V was pared by 7 bases and J by 3 bases, with 4 bases of the junction left unmatched. CDR3 length: 14 amino acids. Germline V gene sequence: CDR1 SNHLY, CDR2 FYNNEI. The CDR3 is CASNPTSGTDTQYF. The CDR3, as DNA: TGTGCCAGCAATCCGACTAGCGGGACAGATACGCAGTATTTT.

The rearrangement uses TRBV7-2 and TRBJ1-2; no definite D call. The CDR3 is 13 residues long. The V gene lost 5 bases and the J gene lost 2 bases, with 9 bases spanning the gap. Germline lookup yields CDR1 SGHTA and CDR2 FQGNSA. The CDR3 is CASSPRANYGYTF. For the CDR3, the DNA is TGTGCCAGCAGCCCCCGGGCCAACTATGGCTACACCTTC.

The V gene is TRBV5-6, the J gene TRBJ2-5; 7 bases match TRBD2. The CDR3 loop spans 14 amino acids. V shed 0 bases and J 2 bases; nucleotides not matched to a gene: 1. In germline, CDR1 is SGHDT, CDR2 YYEEEE. CDR3 sequence: CASSLASGQETQYF. CDR3 coding DNA: TGTGCCAGCAGCTTGGCTAGCGGACAAGAGACCCAGTACTTC.